One and the same sample provided the 13 T cell receptor beta chains below, sequenced in a study of T cell responses to AZD1222 COVID-19 vaccine. The table came from immunoSEQ multiplex PCR; TCRdb's copy has only in-frame clones and leaves some out. The table lists some 150,000 clones, around nine tenths of them singletons. The starting material was peripheral blood, obtained on day 0 of AZD1222 vaccination. The receptors shown here come from an adult in good health.

This chain joins TRBV29-1 and TRBJ2-7, with TRBD1 matching over 7 bases. V shed 7 bases and J 3 bases; nucleotides not matched to a gene: 6. The germline V gene encodes CDR1 SQVTM and CDR2 ANQGSEA. CDR3 length: 12 residues. The CDR3 DNA reads TGCAGCGCCGGGGACAGCGTCTACGAGCAGTACTTC. Protein sequence: CSAGDSVYEQYF.

The chain couples TRBV4-2 to TRBJ2-7, with D unresolved. The germline V gene has CDR1 LGHNA and CDR2 YNFKEQ. The CDR3 consists of 13 residues. Trimming cost V 3 bases and J 4 bases, with 10 bases left between them. The CDR3 is CASSQISDYEQYF. For the CDR3, the DNA is TGTGCCAGCAGCCAGATATCTGATTACGAGCAGTACTTC.

The chain combines TRBV9 with TRBJ2-7; the D gene is possibly TRBD1 (5 bases). The length of the CDR3 is 16 residues. Trimming cost V 0 bases and J 4 bases, with 17 bases left between them. Germline CDR1 SGDLS, CDR2 YYNGEE. Here the CDR3 DNA reads TGTGCCAGCAGCGTAGAGGGGCAGGGTCGCTTTTACGAGCAGTACTTC. It codes for CASSVEGQGRFYEQYF. The full variable domain, rest sourced from reference TRBV9 and TRBJ2-7, is DSGVTQTPKHLITATGQRVTLRCSPRSGDLSVYWYQQSLDQGLQFLIQYYNGEERAKGNILERFSAQQFPDLHSELNLSSLELGDSALYFCASSVEGQGRFYEQYFGPGTRLTVT.

V and J are TRBV4-2 and TRBJ2-3; TRBD2 matches 14 bases. The J segment lost 4 bases and the V segment lost 4 bases, leaving 10 bases of the junction unmatched. CDR1 is LGHNA and CDR2 is YNFKEQ in the germline V gene. The CDR3 spans 18 residues. CDR3 in DNA: TGTGCCAGCAGCCCTCGGCCGGGACTAGCGGGGGTCCCAGATACGCAGTATTTT. As protein: CASSPRPGLAGVPDTQYF.

The V gene is TRBV21-1, the J gene TRBJ1-4; whether TRBD1, the table's D call, matches the DNA was not checked. TRBV21-1 is a pseudogene segment. The CDR3 totals 14 residues. The CDR3 region has the DNA TGTGCCAGCAGCACAAGGGACAGGTACGAAAAACTGTTTTTT. It encodes CASSTRDRYEKLFF.

The chain couples TRBV12-5 to TRBJ1-1; 12 bases are a match to TRBD1. Germline V gives CDR1 LGHNT, CDR2 FRNRAP. Trimming at V came to 5 bases and at J to 11 bases, leaving 6 bases not matched to a gene. This CDR3 contains 13 residues. CDR3 in DNA: TGTGCTAGTGGTCCGGGACAGGGGGCTTTCGCTTTCTTT. Translated, it gives CASGPGQGAFAFF.

CDR3 in DNA: TGTGCCAGCCTTCAGGGGACCTATGGCTACACCTTC. Its translation is CASLQGTYGYTF. V and J are TRBV28 and TRBJ1-2; D is perhaps TRBD1 (6 bases). The CDR3 is 12 amino acids. CDR1 MDHEN and CDR2 SYDVKM come from the germline V gene. Trimming stripped 8 bases from V and 4 bases from J, with 11 bases between.

The rearrangement joins TRBV29-1 to TRBJ2-5, with 10 positions matching TRBD2. CDR3 length: 17 residues. Trimming took 7 bases from V and 1 from J; bases not matched to a gene: 15. Germline CDR1 and CDR2: SQVTM and ANQGSEA. CDR3 coding DNA: TGCAGCGCCGGTGGGGGGCTAGCGGGAGCCCTCCAAGAGACCCAGTACTTC. Encoded protein: CSAGGGLAGALQETQYF.

This chain links TRBV6-2 or TRBV6-3 with TRBJ1-6; possibly TRBD1 for D (5 bases). Germline CDR1 reads MNHEY; CDR2 reads SVGEGT. The V end was cut by 5 bases, the J end by 10 bases, with 18 bases between. The CDR3 length is 15 residues. In DNA, the CDR3 is TGTGCCAGCAGTACCCAGGGTCCGCCAGGGTCACCCCTCCACTTT. The encoded protein is CASSTQGPPGSPLHF.

CDR3 sequence reads: CASSFSRGFGDGYTF. Written as DNA, the CDR3 is TGTGCCAGTAGTTTTAGCCGCGGGTTTGGAGATGGCTACACCTTC. This chain links TRBV19 with TRBJ1-2, with D uncertain. Germline assignment: CDR1 LNHDA and CDR2 SQIVND (reference sequence). CDR3 size: 15 residues. Trimming pared 5 bases from V and 6 bases from J, leaving 19 bases between.

The chain combines TRBV19 with TRBJ1-4, with D possibly TRBD1 on 5 matching bases. Looked up from germline, CDR1 is LNHDA and CDR2 is SQIVND (reference sequence). The CDR3 is 13 amino acids. Trimming stripped 9 bases from V and 6 bases from J, with 14 bases between. DNA of the CDR3: TGTGCCAGCTTGGGACGCCTTTATGAAAAACTGTTTTTT. Residues: CASLGRLYEKLFF.

The chain couples TRBV4-3 to TRBJ2-5; no clear D. Looked up from germline, CDR1 is LGHNA and CDR2 is YSLEER. Trimming took off 0 bases at V and 4 bases at J, with 12 bases between the two ends. The CDR3 is 15 amino acids. CDR3 bases: TGCGCCAGCAGCCAAGAAGAAGGGAACCGAGAGACCCAGTACTTC. Translated, it gives CASSQEEGNRETQYF.

The chain carries TRBV7-8 and TRBJ1-4; 8 nucleotides agree with TRBD1. The CDR3 totals 16 residues. With V trimmed by 3 bases and J by 7 bases, 10 bases remained unmatched. Germline V gene lookup returns CDR1 SGHVS and CDR2 FQNEAQ. The CDR3 sequence: CASSLTSRGRGEKLFF. The DNA of the CDR3 is TGTGCCAGCAGCTTGACTTCCAGGGGGCGGGGTGAAAAACTGTTTTTT.